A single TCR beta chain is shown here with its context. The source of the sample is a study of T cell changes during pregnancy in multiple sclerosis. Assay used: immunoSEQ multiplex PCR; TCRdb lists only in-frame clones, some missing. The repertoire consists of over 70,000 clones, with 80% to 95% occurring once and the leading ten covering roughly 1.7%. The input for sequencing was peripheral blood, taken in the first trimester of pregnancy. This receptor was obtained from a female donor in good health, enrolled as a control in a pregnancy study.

CDR3 in amino acids: CASSLLGGQGPNTGELFF. The CDR3 coding sequence is TGTGCCAGCAGTTTACTCGGGGGACAGGGCCCGAACACCGGGGAGCTGTTTTTT. This rearrangement joins TRBV27 to TRBJ2-2, with 9 nucleotides matching TRBD1. The trim removed 2 bases at V and 0 bases at J, leaving 7 bases unmatched. Germline CDR1 MNHEY, CDR2 SMNVEV (reference sequence). The CDR3 consists of 18 residues.